Listed below are T cell receptor beta chains from one sample, sequenced in a study of blood T cell repertoires in COVID-19. Profiled with immunoSEQ multiplex PCR; TCRdb holds only in-frame clones, not every one. The table lists 35,000 to 50,000 clones, approximately 90% of them singletons. The sequenced sample consisted of peripheral blood. These receptors were taken from a man in his 60s with active COVID-19. CDR3s include the opening cysteine and the closing phenylalanine or tryptophan. Each record gives: V gene, clone size, D gene, J gene, CDR3 DNA, CDR3 protein. The D gene is left open where the match is weak. Clone size is given for some rows only: seen once, a few or many times, or a class if the clone is expanded.

>TRBV6-2/TRBV6-3|-|-|TRBJ2-5
TGTGCCAGCAGTCTCCAAGAGACCCAGTACTTC
CASSLQETQYF
>TRBV28|-|TRBD1|TRBJ1-4
TGTGCCAGCAGGCCGACAGGGCTTCGCGAAAAACTGTTTTTT
CASRPTGLREKLFF
>TRBV27|few|-|TRBJ2-7
TGTGCCAGCAGTTTATGGGGCAGGGACTACGAGCAGTACTTC
CASSLWGRDYEQYF
>TRBV4-3|-|-|TRBJ1-2
TGCGCCAGCAGCCAAGACGCAGGGATGGGGGGCTACACCTTC
CASSQDAGMGGYTF
>TRBV7-3|-|-|TRBJ1-1
TGTGCCAGCAGCTTAACGGGGGCCACTGAAGCTTTCTTT
CASSLTGATEAFF
>TRBV19|-|-|TRBJ2-7
TGTGCCAGTAGTATAGCGCCTAGCGAAGCCTACGAGCAGTACTTC
CASSIAPSEAYEQYF
>TRBV5-1|-|-|TRBJ1-2
TGCGCCAGCAGCTTGGAAGGGGGAAATTACTATGGCTACACCTTC
CASSLEGGNYYGYTF
>TRBV7-9|-|TRBD2|TRBJ2-7
TGTGCCAGCAGCCGTACTAGCGGGAGCGCTAGCGGCTACGAGCAGTACTTC
CASSRTSGSASGYEQYF
>TRBV4-3|-|-|TRBJ1-6
TGCGCCAGCAGCGAACACATTAACAGGGAAGATAATTCACCCCTCCACTTT
CASSEHINREDNSPLHF
>TRBV18|-|-|TRBJ2-1
TGTGCCAGCTCACCCTCTAGCAGCCTAGATGAGCAGTTCTTC
CASSPSSSLDEQFF
>TRBV28|-|-|TRBJ1-1
TGTGCCAGCAGTTCGACAACCCTGAACACTGAAGCTTTCTTT
CASSSTTLNTEAFF
>TRBV5-8|-|-|TRBJ2-1
TGTGCCAGCAGCTCTACAGGGTACTCCTACAATGAGCAGTTCTTC
CASSSTGYSYNEQFF
>TRBV28|few|TRBD1|TRBJ1-6
TGTGCCAGCAGTTCCCACCGGACAGGGCGAAGACCCCTCCACTTT
CASSSHRTGRRPLHF
>TRBV3-1/TRBV3-2|-|TRBD2|TRBJ2-5
TGTGCCAGCAGCCAACGGGGAGCGGGGGAGACCCAGTACTTC
CASSQRGAGETQYF
>TRBV5-4|-|TRBD1|TRBJ1-2
TGTGCCAGCAGCTTGTCAGGGACAGGGCGAGCTAACTATGGCTACACCTTC
CASSLSGTGRANYGYTF
>TRBV5-6|-|-|TRBJ2-6
TGTGCCAGCAGCTTGGTGCGCGGGACCGATGTCTCTGGGGCCAACGTCCTGACTTTC
CASSLVRGTDVSGANVLTF
>TRBV9|-|-|TRBJ1-1
TGTGCCAGTGTGGGGACAACTGGTGAAGCTTTCTTT
CASVGTTGEAFF
>TRBV5-1|once|TRBD2|TRBJ2-5
TGCGCCAGCAGCTTGAGTGACGGGGGGATTGAGACCCAGTACTTC
CASSLSDGGIETQYF
>TRBV11-2|-|-|TRBJ2-7
TGTGCCAGCAGCCCTAGCACAAACTCCTACGAGCAGTACTTC
CASSPSTNSYEQYF
>TRBV7-2|-|TRBD2|TRBJ2-3
TGTGCCAGCAGCCCCGGGAGGGGCACAGATACGCAGTATTTT
CASSPGRGTDTQYF
>TRBV20-1|-|TRBD1|TRBJ2-7
TGCAGTGCTAGTCCCCCACAGGGGGCGAGCCACGAGCAGTACTTC
CSASPPQGASHEQYF
>TRBV6-2/TRBV6-3|-|-|TRBJ2-3
TGTGCCAGCAGTTACAGCACCACAGATACGCAGTATTTT
CASSYSTTDTQYF
>TRBV27|-|-|TRBJ1-1
TGTGCCAGCAGTTTCAGTGTCTCCACTGAAGCTTTCTTT
CASSFSVSTEAFF
>TRBV5-1|-|-|TRBJ1-1
TGCGCCAGCAGCCCGAGGACTATCAGAGAGAACACTGAAGCTTTCTTT
CASSPRTIRENTEAFF
>TRBV25-1|-|-|TRBJ2-7
TGTGCCAGCAGCCGGCTCCAGGGAGGCCACGAGCAGTACTTC
CASSRLQGGHEQYF
>TRBV29-1|-|TRBD2|TRBJ2-7
TGCAGCGTTGTTCTTGCGAGGGGCGCGGGGGCCTACGAGCAGTACTTC
CSVVLARGAGAYEQYF
>TRBV27|few|TRBD2|TRBJ2-1
TGTGCCAGCAGTTTATACCTAGCGGGCCCAAGCTCCTACAATGAGCAGTTCTTC
CASSLYLAGPSSYNEQFF
>TRBV19|-|TRBD1|TRBJ1-2
TGTGCCAGTAGACTCACAGGGGGCGCGAGCGACTATGGCTACACCTTC
CASRLTGGASDYGYTF
>TRBV7-7|-|TRBD1|TRBJ2-3
TGTGCTAGCAGCCAGACAGGGGGCGCAGATACGCAGTATTTT
CASSQTGGADTQYF
>TRBV2|-|-|TRBJ2-2
TGTGCCAGCAGTGCGGGACAGAACACCGGGGAGCTGTTTTTT
CASSAGQNTGELFF
>TRBV7-2|-|TRBD2|TRBJ2-1
TGTGCCAGCAGCTTAGCTCGGACTAGCGGGGCAAGCTCCTACAATGAGCAGTTCTTC
CASSLARTSGASSYNEQFF
>TRBV28|-|-|TRBJ1-1
TGTGCCAGCATTGACCCGGGACAAAACACTGAAGCTTTCTTT
CASIDPGQNTEAFF
>TRBV7-2|-|TRBD2|TRBJ2-1
TGTGCCAGCAGCTTAGTTTCTAGCGGGGAAACGGGGTACGAGCAGTTCTTC
CASSLVSSGETGYEQFF
>TRBV5-6|-|-|TRBJ1-1
TGTGCCAGCAGCCCGTATACGCGGGGGACTGAAGCTTTCTTT
CASSPYTRGTEAFF
>TRBV27|-|TRBD1|TRBJ1-1
TGTGCCAGCATGCTGGACAGGTTAAGGAACACTGAAGCTTTCTTT
CASMLDRLRNTEAFF
>TRBV5-1|-|TRBD1|TRBJ2-7
TGCGCCAGCAGCCCACGGGACAGGGTGGCCTACGAGCAGTACTTC
CASSPRDRVAYEQYF
>TRBV11-3|-|-|TRBJ2-3
TGTGCCAGCAGCAAGCAGGGTAGGGACACAGATACGCAGTATTTT
CASSKQGRDTDTQYF
>TRBV28|-|-|TRBJ2-7
TGTGCCAGCAGGGGGACTCCTCCCCCCGGCGAGCAGTACTTC
CASRGTPPPGEQYF